This TCR beta chain was captured by sequencing in a study of cytomegalovirus exposure and HLA in healthy donors. Points from the study as a whole: The study designated 150 or so TCR beta chains cytomegalovirus-associated.

Amplification used 60 Vbeta primers and 13 Jbeta primers. Assay: immunoSEQ multiplex PCR; the TCRdb copy retains only in-frame clones and omits some. This sample's table reports some 75,000 clones. The study sampled nominally healthy donors, though unrecorded immune exposures were likely. About this clone: Its matching antigen is unknown. In the same sample, other DNA sequences code for this CDR3.

Unmatched junction bases numbered 1, after V lost 4 bases and J lost 4 bases. This CDR3 contains 14 residues. Germline values: CDR1 SNHLY, CDR2 FYNNEI. V and J are TRBV2 and TRBJ1-5; 10 positions match TRBD1. This sequence was found in a man between 40 and 49 years old in good health and CMV-seronegative. Sequenced: PBMCs. CDR3 amino acids: CASSGTGGNQPQHF. In nucleotides, the CDR3 is TGTGCCAGCAGTGGGACAGGGGGAAATCAGCCCCAGCATTTT.